What follows is one T cell receptor (beta chain) and its context. What it binds is not known. This specimen belongs to a study of a mutant IDH1 vaccine in newly diagnosed glioma. Time point denoted: week 47, end of study. Alongside topical imiquimod, each dose of vaccine comprised 300 ug of mutant IDH1 20-mer peptide. Patients underwent eight vaccinations, which took place in weeks 1, 3, 5, 7, 11, 15, 19 and 23. Germline assignment: CDR1 SGDLS and CDR2 YYNGEE. This CDR3 has 13 residues. J lost 6 bases, V lost 6 bases, and 9 bases had no gene match. TCRdb keeps only in-frame clones here, not all; method: immunoSEQ multiplex PCR. Here the sample spans about 13,000 clones, roughly four fifths being singletons.

Sequencing was performed on PBMCs, taken from a glioma patient whose treatment included an IDH1 peptide vaccine. This sequence originates from a middle-aged woman with glioma. This chain links TRBV9 with TRBJ2-7, with 7 bases identical to TRBD1. The CDR3 protein is CASTSGGGGEQYF. CDR3 coding DNA: TGTGCCAGCACATCAGGGGGTGGGGGCGAGCAGTACTTC.